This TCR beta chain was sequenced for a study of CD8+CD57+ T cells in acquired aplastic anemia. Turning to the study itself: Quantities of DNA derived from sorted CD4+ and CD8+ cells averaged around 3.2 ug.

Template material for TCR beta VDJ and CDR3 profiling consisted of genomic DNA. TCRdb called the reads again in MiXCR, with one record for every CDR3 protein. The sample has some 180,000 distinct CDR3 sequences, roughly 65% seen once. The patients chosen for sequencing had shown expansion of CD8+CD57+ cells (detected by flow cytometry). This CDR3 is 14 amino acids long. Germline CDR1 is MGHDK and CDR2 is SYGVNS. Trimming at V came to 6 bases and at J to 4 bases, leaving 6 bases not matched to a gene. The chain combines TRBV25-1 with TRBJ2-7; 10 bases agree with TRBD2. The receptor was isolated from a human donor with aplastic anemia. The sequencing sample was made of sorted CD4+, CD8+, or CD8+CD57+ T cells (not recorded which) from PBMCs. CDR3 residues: CASSVEREGYEQYF. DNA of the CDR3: TGTGCCAGCAGCGTGGAGCGGGAGGGTTACGAGCAGTACTTC.